Included here is one TCR beta chain sequence, with context. Its cognate antigen is unknown. The junction shows a germline mismatch at one end, possibly a read error. This sample stems from a study of early T cells in non-severe SARS-CoV-2 infection. Study-wide context: Unsorted whole-blood RNA was sequenced in bulk, leaving chains unpaired.

Whole-study findings and limits: VDJdb matching, biased toward anti-spike CD8 responses, missed private and CD4 specificities.

The library protocol tagged individual cDNA molecules with unique molecular identifiers. MiXCR, applied by TCRdb to the 5' RACE reads, yields one record per CDR3 protein. The sample holds 55,000 to 65,000 distinct CDR3 sequences, roughly a tenth seen once. The TCR was taken from an adult who was a healthcare worker with PCR-confirmed SARS-CoV-2 infection or an uninfected control (not recorded which). The sequencing sample was made of whole blood.

CDR3 sequence reads: CSEGAASGVF. The CDR3 DNA is TGCAGCGAGGGGGCAGCGAGTGGGGTCTTC. The chain recombines TRBV29-1 with TRBJ2-1, with TRBD1 identical over 7 bases. The germline V gene has CDR1 SQVTM and CDR2 ANQGSEA. The CDR3 is 10 amino acids.